This paragraph reports one T cell receptor (beta chain). Its antigen is unknown. Germline assignment: CDR1 SGHRS and CDR2 YFSETQ. The V gene lost 0 bases and the J gene lost 7 bases, with 4 bases spanning the gap. The CDR3 covers 11 residues. This specimen belongs to a study of cytomegalovirus exposure and HLA in healthy donors. Findings of the study overall: Three chains tied to CMV proved CMV antigen-specific in vitro. A later analysis reportedly found that, within productive TCRs, an Asian-associated ancestry cluster had fewer N-insertions than the mean observed across the roughly 700 donors.

PCR used 60 Vbeta primers and 13 Jbeta primers. The assay was immunoSEQ multiplex PCR, and TCRdb's table has in-frame clones only and misses some. The sample holds 80,000 to 100,000 clones, 70% seen once. The source is a man aged 50 or older in good health and CMV-seronegative. Sequenced sample: PBMCs. The gene calls are TRBV5-1 and TRBJ1-2; D unresolved. CDR3: CASSLGGGYTF. The DNA of the CDR3 is TGCGCCAGCAGCTTGGGAGGTGGCTACACCTTC.